This TCR beta chain is drawn from a study of beta chain features in type 1 diabetes. Naive, central memory, regulatory and stem cell-like memory cells within the CD4+ compartment were sorted using CD45RO/CCR7/CD25/CD127/CD95/CD27. The table lists this clone with a few counts. Antigen: not known. As every portion of the isolated RNA was reverse transcribed, the sequencing read expressed TCRB transcripts. The protocol was immunoSEQ multiplex PCR, while the TCRdb copy is restricted to in-frame clones and leaves out a portion. The profile shows 130,000 to 150,000 clones, less than 15% of them singletons. The study, taken as a whole, reports: TCRB CDR3s from Type 1 diabetes patients were moderately but significantly shorter in all four CD4+ subsets.

Trimming left V 5 bases short and J 0 bases short, with 11 bases between. The germline V gene encodes CDR1 SEHNR and CDR2 FQNEAQ (reference sequence). The CDR3 has 14 residues. The sequenced sample consisted of central memory CD4+ T cells from blood. The receptor's source is a man aged 18 to 30 with type 1 diabetes. V gene TRBV7-9 combines with J gene TRBJ2-7, with D tentatively TRBD1 (5 bases). The CDR3 loop reads CASSKRQSSYEQYF. The CDR3 DNA sequence: TGTGCCAGCAGCAAAAGACAGAGCTCCTACGAGCAGTACTTC.